The 30 T cell receptor beta chains in this list originate from one sample, sequenced in a study of T cells in Graves' hyperthyroidism and ophthalmopathy. It was RNA transcripts that yielded the amplified TCR beta CDR3 regions. First-round RT-PCR targeting the TCR CDR3 was performed with the HTBI primer set. TCRdb re-analysed the multiplex PCR reads in MiXCR, keeping a single row per CDR3 protein. Of 550,000 to 600,000 distinct CDR3 sequences listed, over 15% are singletons. Sample: blood. These receptors were taken from a woman under 30 with Graves' hyperthyroidism.

This clonotype was seen repeatedly, ten times or more. The rearrangement joins TRBV15 to TRBJ2-1; TRBD2 agrees at 9 bases. This CDR3 has 20 residues. Per the germline V gene, CDR1 is LNHNV and CDR2 is YYDKDF (reference sequence). The ends lost 0 bases at V and 0 bases at J; junction bases unmatched: 12. CDR3 coding DNA: TGTGCCACCAGCAGAGATACGGGTAGCGGGGGTTTGAGCTCCTACAATGAGCAGTTCTTC. Translation gives CATSRDTGSGGLSSYNEQFF.

This clonotype was seen a few times. The genes are TRBV24-1 and TRBJ2-2; 7 nucleotides align to TRBD1. After removal of 5 bases from V and 3 bases from J, the junction contained 5 bases not matched to a gene. This CDR3 region has 15 residues. Germline CDR1 KGHDR, CDR2 SFDVKD. The CDR3 DNA reads TGTGCCACCAGTGGTCCTGACAGGGACACCGGGGAGCTGTTTTTT. It is translated as CATSGPDRDTGELFF.

In its sample, this clonotype was seen a few times. The V call is TRBV29-1, the J call TRBJ2-7, with D tentatively TRBD1 (5 bases). Germline V gene data show CDR1 as SQVTM and CDR2 as ANQGSEA. The CDR3 length is 12 residues. With 5 bases removed from V and 5 bases from J, the gap between germline ends came to 13 bases. The CDR3 here is CSVKGIPHEQYF. CDR3 sequence (DNA): TGCAGCGTTAAGGGGATCCCCCACGAGCAGTACTTC.

The rearrangement joins TRBV7-9 to TRBJ2-4; 8 bases match TRBD2. The J segment lost 8 bases and the V segment lost 6 bases, leaving 6 bases of the junction unmatched. Germline V lookup: CDR1 SEHNR, CDR2 FQNEAQ (reference sequence). CDR3 length: 13 amino acids. The CDR3 DNA follows: TGTGCCAGCAGAGCCGGGGGGGAGGACATTCAGTACTTC. Amino acids: CASRAGGEDIQYF.

This clonotype was found many times. This sequence joins TRBV9 and TRBJ1-1, with D perhaps TRBD1 (5 bases). The CDR3 is 14 residues long. V was shortened by 0 bases and J by 5 bases, with 11 bases between the two germline ends. Germline CDR1 SGDLS, CDR2 YYNGEE. The CDR3 DNA reads TGTGCCAGCAGCGTAGAGGAGGGGAGGACTGAAGCTTTCTTT. Its protein product is CASSVEEGRTEAFF. Based on the CDR3 plus reference TRBV9 and TRBJ1-1, the full variable domain is DSGVTQTPKHLITATGQRVTLRCSPRSGDLSVYWYQQSLDQGLQFLIQYYNGEERAKGNILERFSAQQFPDLHSELNLSSLELGDSALYFCASSVEEGRTEAFFGQGTRLTVV.

This clonotype was detected ten times or more. The rearrangement uses TRBV20-1 and TRBJ2-5; the D call may be TRBD1 or TRBD2 (6 bases each). Trimming left V 0 bases short and J 0 bases short, with 14 bases between. The CDR3 is 16 amino acids. In germline, CDR1 is DFQATT, CDR2 SNEGSKA (reference sequence). In DNA, the CDR3 is TGCAGTGCTAGAGATGGGGGGACACGATACCAAGAGACCCAGTACTTC. Translating gives CSARDGGTRYQETQYF.

The genes are TRBV6-4 and TRBJ2-5, with D unresolved. The CDR3 totals 10 residues. CDR1 and CDR2 from the germline V gene are MRHNA and SNTAGT. V lost 10 bases, J lost 7 bases, and 10 bases lay in between. Written as DNA, the CDR3 is TGTGCCACCACCGACGGGACCCAGTACTTC. Protein product: CATTDGTQYF.

CDR3 region: CSVDRGGRAFF. Here the CDR3 DNA reads TGCAGCGTTGACAGGGGGGGCCGGGCTTTCTTT. The chain uses TRBV29-1 and TRBJ1-1; TRBD1 matches at 7 bases. Germline CDR1 is SQVTM and CDR2 is ANQGSEA. The CDR3 loop spans 11 amino acids. The V segment lost 3 bases and the J segment 11 bases; nucleotides outside the gene matches: 6.

This clonotype occurred many times. The genes are TRBV3-1 and TRBJ1-1; no clear D. This CDR3 is 12 amino acids long. CDR1 is LGHDT, CDR2 YNNKEL, per germline (reference sequence). V shed 1 base and J shed 5 bases, with 5 bases lying between them. The CDR3 DNA is TGTGCCAGCAGCCAAGGGGAGACTGAAGCTTTCTTT. Translation: CASSQGETEAFF.

The chain is built from TRBV6-1 and TRBJ1-6, with 9 bases identical to TRBD1. The CDR3 runs to 16 residues. J was trimmed by 4 bases and V by 5 bases; bases with no gene match: 6. CDR1 is MNHNS, CDR2 SASEGT, per germline. The CDR3 DNA reads TGTGCCAGCAGTCGACAGGGGGATCCATATAATTCACCCCTCCACTTT. This encodes CASSRQGDPYNSPLHF.

This clonotype occurred many times. The chain couples TRBV6-2 or TRBV6-3 to TRBJ1-5, with TRBD1 identical over 8 bases. The CDR3 length is 17 residues. Trimming cost V 6 bases and J 2 bases; bases outside gene matches: 12. Germline assignment: CDR1 MNHEY and CDR2 SVGEGT. In DNA, the CDR3 is TGTGCCAGCAGATATCTACAGGGGGAGGGCCGCAATCAGCCCCAGCATTTT. Amino acid sequence: CASRYLQGEGRNQPQHF.

The chain is built from TRBV9 and TRBJ2-1; tentative D call: TRBD1 (6 bases). CDR3 length: 13 residues. The germline CDR1 and CDR2 sequences are SGDLS and YYNGEE. V lost 0 bases to trimming and J lost 9 bases, with 10 bases between them. The CDR3 DNA follows: TGTGCCAGCAGCGTAGAACCGACAGGTGAGCAGTTCTTC. Its translation is CASSVEPTGEQFF.

The chain combines TRBV20-1 with TRBJ2-5; no clear D. The germline V gene has CDR1 DFQATT and CDR2 SNEGSKA (reference sequence). The CDR3 totals 11 residues. V lost 6 bases and J lost 0, with 5 bases in between. The CDR3 loop is CSAQNQETQYF. In DNA, the CDR3 is TGCAGTGCACAAAACCAAGAGACCCAGTACTTC.

This clonotype came up a few times. V usage is TRBV9 and J usage is TRBJ2-1; 10 nucleotides match TRBD2. The junction had 7 bases not matched to a gene; V was cut back by 0 bases and J by 10 bases. The CDR3 consists of 15 residues. CDR1 is SGDLS, CDR2 YYNGEE, per germline. CDR3: CASSVASGGRGEQFF. The DNA for the CDR3 is TGTGCCAGCAGCGTAGCTAGCGGGGGTCGAGGGGAGCAGTTCTTC.

In this sample, this clonotype turned up a few times. The chain combines TRBV29-1 with TRBJ1-2, with D uncertain. Deletions cut 3 bases from V and 4 bases from J, with 9 bases between. The germline gives CDR1 SQVTM, CDR2 ANQGSEA. This CDR3 spans 12 amino acids. CDR3: CSVERGGYGYTF. The CDR3, as DNA: TGCAGCGTTGAGAGAGGAGGCTATGGCTACACCTTC.

This clonotype occurred many times. The J gene is TRBJ2-1, the V gene TRBV12-3 or TRBV12-4, with D unresolved. Trimming removed 7 bases from V and 10 bases from J, with 11 bases in between. The CDR3 sequence is 11 residues long. CDR3 DNA: TGTGCCAGCAACCTTAGTCGAGAGCAGTTCTTC. Encoded protein: CASNLSREQFF.

This clonotype showed up many times. The V call is TRBV11-2, the J call TRBJ2-3, with 12 positions matching TRBD2. The CDR3 has 15 amino acids. V lost 5 bases to trimming and J lost 5 bases; unmatched junction nucleotides: 5. The germline gives CDR1 SGHAT, CDR2 FQNNGV. This CDR3 is CASSMTSGSGDTQYF. CDR3 DNA sequence: TGTGCCAGCAGCATGACTAGCGGGAGCGGAGATACGCAGTATTTT. The whole variable domain, remainder taken from reference TRBV11-2 and TRBJ2-3, is EAGVAQSPRYKIIEKRQSVAFWCNPISGHATLYWYQQILGQGPKLLIQFQNNGVVDDSQLPKDRFSAERLKGVDSTLKIQPAKLEDSAVYLCASSMTSGSGDTQYFGPGTRLTVL.

The rearrangement joins TRBV3-1 to TRBJ2-3; 7 bases align to TRBD2. With 4 bases clipped from V and 6 bases from J, the junction kept 13 bases outside the gene matches. Germline V CDR1 and CDR2: LGHDT, YNNKEL (reference sequence). The CDR3 spans 16 residues. CDR3 sequence: CASSPDGGSLGDTQYF. In DNA, the CDR3 is TGTGCCAGCAGCCCAGACGGCGGGAGCCTGGGGGATACGCAGTATTTT.

This rearrangement joins TRBV11-2 to TRBJ2-7; tentative D call: TRBD2 (6 bases). CDR3 length equals 15 residues. CDR1 and CDR2 from the germline V gene are SGHAT and FQNNGV. The V and J ends lost 5 bases and 7 bases respectively, with 21 bases between them. The CDR3 DNA reads as TGTGCCAGCAGCCAACCGGGACTGGGGGTTCTTGAGCAGTACTTC. Its translation: CASSQPGLGVLEQYF. Drawing the rest from reference TRBV11-2 and TRBJ2-7, the complete variable domain is EAGVAQSPRYKIIEKRQSVAFWCNPISGHATLYWYQQILGQGPKLLIQFQNNGVVDDSQLPKDRFSAERLKGVDSTLKIQPAKLEDSAVYLCASSQPGLGVLEQYFGPGTRLTVT.

This clonotype was seen ten or more times. V gene TRBV2 combines with J gene TRBJ2-5, with D possibly TRBD1 on 6 matching bases. This CDR3 has 14 amino acids. Germline V gene data show CDR1 as SNHLY and CDR2 as FYNNEI. The V end lost 6 bases, the J end lost 5 bases, and 16 bases lay between the germline ends. CDR3 residues: CASSARGTRETQYF. The CDR3 nucleotides read TGTGCCAGCAGCGCGAGGGGGACCCGCGAGACCCAGTACTTC.

The chain uses TRBV27 and TRBJ2-3; D unresolved. CDR3 length: 17 residues. Trimming cost V 2 bases and J 2 bases, with 17 bases left between them. Per germline, CDR1 MNHEY and CDR2 SMNVEV (reference sequence). The CDR3 coding sequence is TGTGCCAGCAGTTTACATGGTCGTTTCAGGATCACAGATACGCAGTATTTT. Protein: CASSLHGRFRITDTQYF.

This clonotype occurred many times. The chain employs TRBV20-1 and TRBJ1-5; 8 bases align to TRBD1. This CDR3 region has 14 residues. The germline V gene has CDR1 DFQATT and CDR2 SNEGSKA (reference sequence). The J segment lost 7 bases and the V segment lost 4 bases, leaving 9 bases of the junction unmatched. CDR3 residues: CSANIDRGGQPQHF. Written as DNA, the CDR3 is TGCAGTGCTAACATCGACAGGGGCGGACAGCCCCAGCATTTT.

The CDR3, as DNA: TGTGCCAGCTCACTCGGGACAGGGGCACGGGAGCAGTTCTTC. Its protein is CASSLGTGAREQFF. This chain joins TRBV18 and TRBJ2-1; 10 positions match TRBD1. The CDR3 covers 14 residues. Trimming took 4 bases from V and 10 from J; bases not matched to a gene: 7. Germline assignment: CDR1 KGHSH and CDR2 LQKENI.

This clonotype was observed a handful of times. The V gene is TRBV6-5, the J gene TRBJ1-5; D gene unclear. The CDR3 contains 14 residues. Trimming pared 2 bases from V and 4 bases from J, leaving 9 bases between. CDR1 and CDR2 from the germline V gene are MNHEY and SVGAGI. The CDR3 loop reads CASSYTRGNQPQHF. The CDR3 coding sequence is TGTGCCAGCAGTTACACCCGCGGGAATCAGCCCCAGCATTTT.

This clonotype appeared many times. The CDR3 loop is CASSLAGIYTDTQYF. DNA of the CDR3: TGTGCCAGCAGCTTGGCGGGGATCTACACAGATACGCAGTATTTT. The chain joins TRBV11-2 to TRBJ2-3, with D perhaps TRBD2 (6 bases). V lost 3 bases, J lost 2 bases, and 12 bases lay in between. The CDR3 has 15 residues. Per germline, CDR1 SGHAT and CDR2 FQNNGV.

The sample holds a few counts of this clonotype. This chain uses TRBV27 with TRBJ2-3; D is undetermined. Trimming removed 5 bases from V and 6 bases from J, with 12 bases in between. CDR1 is MNHEY, CDR2 SMNVEV, per germline (reference sequence). The CDR3 has 13 residues. The CDR3 nucleotides are TGTGCCAGCAGTCCGATCCTCGGCGATACGCAGTATTTT. Protein: CASSPILGDTQYF.

This sequence joins TRBV13 and TRBJ1-2, with D possibly TRBD1 on 5 matching bases. CDR3 size: 17 residues. Germline values: CDR1 PRHDT, CDR2 FYEKMQ (reference sequence). V shed 7 bases and J shed 6 bases, with 27 bases lying between them. The CDR3 DNA follows: TGTGCCAGCATCCCGGAGATTTCGGCAGGGACCGGCCATGGCTACACCTTC. Amino acid sequence: CASIPEISAGTGHGYTF.

The V and J genes are TRBV3-1 and TRBJ2-7; maybe TRBD1 (6 bases). V gave up 0 bases and J gave up 4 bases, with 13 bases separating them. Germline CDR1 and CDR2: LGHDT and YNNKEL (reference sequence). The CDR3 runs 15 residues. The CDR3 sequence: CASSQESGQPYEQYF. The CDR3 nucleotides are TGTGCCAGCAGCCAAGAGAGTGGACAGCCTTACGAGCAGTACTTC.

J is TRBJ1-1 and V is TRBV12-3 or TRBV12-4, with 9 bases lining up with TRBD1. CDR3 length: 15 residues. The V and J ends lost 2 bases and 4 bases, in that order; junction bases with no gene match: 5. The CDR3 DNA reads as TGTGCCAGCAGTTTATACACAGGGGGCCGCACTGAAGCTTTCTTT. It specifies CASSLYTGGRTEAFF.

The sample holds many counts of this clonotype. The J gene is TRBJ2-7, the V gene TRBV5-1; a weak D match, TRBD2 (5 bases). The CDR3 runs to 15 residues. The ends were cut back, 1 base at V and 4 bases at J, with 15 bases in the middle. Germline V gene sequence: CDR1 SGHRS, CDR2 YFSETQ. DNA for the CDR3: TGCGCCAGCAGCTTGTCCAGCGGATCTATATACGAGCAGTACTTC. As protein: CASSLSSGSIYEQYF.